This TCR beta chain was found in a study of neurological immune-mediated disorders. Notes on the study in general: The level of TCR clonal expansion was highest in patients with HTLV-1-associated myelopathy and lowest in multiple sclerosis, where it fell below the level seen in healthy controls. Across subjects, expanded clones had no CDR3 amino acid sequences in common, pointing to private repertoires in all groups.

With 10-nucleotide random UMIs, 5'RACE was used to make the cDNA. TCRdb itself ran the 5' RACE reads through MiXCR, one entry per CDR3 protein. Of 71,000 or so distinct CDR3 sequences listed, about 13% are singletons. Time point indicated: longitudinal time-point 1 (baseline). Unsorted libraries were generated from 2 million PBMCs held at -80 degrees C. The V end lost 1 base, the J end lost 3 bases, and 8 bases lay between the germline ends. Per germline, CDR1 LGHNT and CDR2 FRNRAP. The CDR3 totals 14 residues. This clonotype occurred a few times. Its antigen is not identified. The origin of this receptor is a female donor with HTLV-1-associated myelopathy (HAM/TSP). The rearrangement links TRBV12-5 to TRBJ2-3; TRBD2 might be the D (6 bases). The sample consisted of PBMCs. CDR3 residues: CASGLGSGTDTQYF. CDR3 bases: TGTGCTAGTGGTTTGGGTAGCGGTACAGATACGCAGTATTTT.